Listed below are T cell receptor beta chains from one sample, sequenced in a study of metastatic and nonmetastatic thyroid tumors. TCRdb ran MiXCR on the PCR reads. This table holds roughly 6,400 clones, around 15% found once. The specimen sequenced was tumor tissue. The source is a male donor with papillary thyroid cancer or a benign thyroid nodule (not recorded which). Some clones in this sample may be carry-over from other donors' samples. Each CDR3 is given with its conserved first and last residue. The D gene is left open where the match is weak. Only some rows state a clone size, as once, few, many or a class for expanded clones.

d_call: -; v_call: TRBV27; j_call: TRBJ2-3; clone_size: many; cdr3_nt: TGTGCCAAGGGAAGGGGGGGGTTTGGTGCAGATACGCAGTATTTT; cdr3_aa: CAKGRGGFGADTQYF
d_call: TRBD1; v_call: TRBV20-1; j_call: TRBJ1-5; clone_size: many; cdr3_nt: TGCAGTGCGGGACAGGGGGCGAGTCAGCCCCAGCATTTT; cdr3_aa: CSAGQGASQPQHF
d_call: TRBD1; v_call: TRBV12-3/TRBV12-4; j_call: TRBJ2-1; clone_size: medium-sized; cdr3_nt: TGTGCCAGCAGACAGGGACAGGGGGCTTTCAATGAGCAGTTCTTC; cdr3_aa: CASRQGQGAFNEQFF
d_call: -; v_call: TRBV19; j_call: TRBJ2-5; clone_size: medium-sized; cdr3_nt: TGTGCCAGTAGTATCCAGGCAGGCCGACAAGAGACCCAGTACTTC; cdr3_aa: CASSIQAGRQETQYF
d_call: -; v_call: TRBV11-3; j_call: TRBJ2-5; clone_size: medium-sized; cdr3_nt: TGTGCCAGCAGCGCAAGGGGGGAAGAGACCCAGTACTTC; cdr3_aa: CASSARGEETQYF
d_call: -; v_call: TRBV6-1; j_call: TRBJ1-2; clone_size: medium-sized; cdr3_nt: TGTGCCAGCAGCGGTTTGACAGGCTATGGCTACACCTTC; cdr3_aa: CASSGLTGYGYTF
d_call: -; v_call: TRBV11-2; j_call: TRBJ2-7; clone_size: -; cdr3_nt: TGTGCCAGCAGCTTCCTAGCAGAGCAGTACTTC; cdr3_aa: CASSFLAEQYF
d_call: -; v_call: TRBV7-8; j_call: TRBJ2-7; clone_size: medium-sized; cdr3_nt: TGTGCCAGCAGTAGGAGGAGGGTCGAGCAGTACTTC; cdr3_aa: CASSRRRVEQYF
d_call: -; v_call: TRBV20-1; j_call: TRBJ2-7; clone_size: -; cdr3_nt: TGCAGTGCTAGGGACAACTACGAGCAGTACTTC; cdr3_aa: CSARDNYEQYF
d_call: -; v_call: TRBV30; j_call: TRBJ1-2; clone_size: -; cdr3_nt: TGTGCCTGGAGTAGGGAAGCTGGCGGCTACACCTTC; cdr3_aa: CAWSREAGGYTF
d_call: TRBD1; v_call: TRBV4-3; j_call: TRBJ1-2; clone_size: many; cdr3_nt: TGCGCCAGCAGCCAAGATTCCCTCAGGGGGGTCTCCTATGGCTACACCTTC; cdr3_aa: CASSQDSLRGVSYGYTF
d_call: -; v_call: TRBV7-2; j_call: TRBJ1-4; clone_size: many; cdr3_nt: TGTGCCAGCAGCTTAACAGGTTTTCAGCGTGAAAAACTGTTTTTT; cdr3_aa: CASSLTGFQREKLFF
d_call: TRBD1; v_call: TRBV20-1; j_call: TRBJ2-7; clone_size: medium-sized; cdr3_nt: TGCAGTGCTATCCGACAGGGGTCCTACGAGCAGTACTTC; cdr3_aa: CSAIRQGSYEQYF
d_call: TRBD2; v_call: TRBV6-1; j_call: TRBJ2-5; clone_size: medium-sized; cdr3_nt: TGTGCCAGTCGACAACTAGCGGGGCAAGAGACCCAGTACTTC; cdr3_aa: CASRQLAGQETQYF
d_call: -; v_call: TRBV20-1; j_call: TRBJ1-5; clone_size: -; cdr3_nt: TGCAGTGCTAGAAGCGGGCTTGAGAGTCAGCCCCAGCATTTT; cdr3_aa: CSARSGLESQPQHF
d_call: TRBD2; v_call: TRBV6-4; j_call: TRBJ2-3; clone_size: medium-sized; cdr3_nt: TGTGCCAGCAGTGAGACGACTAGCGGGAGTAAGCAGTATTTT; cdr3_aa: CASSETTSGSKQYF
d_call: TRBD1; v_call: TRBV6-1; j_call: TRBJ1-2; clone_size: -; cdr3_nt: TGTGCCAGCAGTCCGTCGACAGGGGGCGCCTATGGCTACACCTTC; cdr3_aa: CASSPSTGGAYGYTF
d_call: -; v_call: TRBV28; j_call: TRBJ1-1; clone_size: few; cdr3_nt: TGTGCCAGCAGTTTGGAGGGGCGCGGGACTGAAGCTTTCTTT; cdr3_aa: CASSLEGRGTEAFF
d_call: -; v_call: TRBV29-1; j_call: TRBJ1-2; clone_size: medium-sized; cdr3_nt: TGCAGCGTCAACACACCCGGGACAAAGAATGGCTACACCTTC; cdr3_aa: CSVNTPGTKNGYTF
d_call: -; v_call: TRBV28; j_call: TRBJ1-5; clone_size: few; cdr3_nt: TGTGCCAGCAGCGTATGGGGGGGAAGCAATCAGCCCCAGCATTTT; cdr3_aa: CASSVWGGSNQPQHF
d_call: TRBD2; v_call: TRBV19; j_call: TRBJ2-3; clone_size: medium-sized; cdr3_nt: TGTGCCAGTAGTACTACTAGCGGAAGCACAGATACGCAGTATTTT; cdr3_aa: CASSTTSGSTDTQYF
d_call: TRBD2; v_call: TRBV5-1; j_call: TRBJ2-7; clone_size: medium-sized; cdr3_nt: TGCGCCAGCAGCTTGGGGTCGGGACTACCTTTGGAGCAGTACTTC; cdr3_aa: CASSLGSGLPLEQYF
d_call: TRBD1; v_call: TRBV27; j_call: TRBJ1-5; clone_size: -; cdr3_nt: TGTGCCAGCAGTTCCAGGGGGCATCAGCCCCAGCATTTT; cdr3_aa: CASSSRGHQPQHF